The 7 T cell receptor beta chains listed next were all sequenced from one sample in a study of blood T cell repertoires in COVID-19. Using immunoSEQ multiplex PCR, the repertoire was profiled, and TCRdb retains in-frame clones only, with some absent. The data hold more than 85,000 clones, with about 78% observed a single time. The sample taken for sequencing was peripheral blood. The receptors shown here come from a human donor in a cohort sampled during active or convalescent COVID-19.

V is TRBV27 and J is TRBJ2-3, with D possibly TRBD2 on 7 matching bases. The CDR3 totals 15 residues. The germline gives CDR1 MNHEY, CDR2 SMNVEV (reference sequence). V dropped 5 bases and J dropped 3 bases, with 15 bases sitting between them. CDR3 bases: TGTGCCAGCAGTCCCCGAGGGGGGGGTACAGATACGCAGTATTTT. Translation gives CASSPRGGGTDTQYF.

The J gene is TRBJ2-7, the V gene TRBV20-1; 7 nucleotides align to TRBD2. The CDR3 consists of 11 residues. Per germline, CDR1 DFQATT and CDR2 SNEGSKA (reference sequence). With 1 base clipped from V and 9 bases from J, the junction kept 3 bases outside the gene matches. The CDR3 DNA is TGCAGTGCTAGAGGGCGCGGGGGGCAGTACTTC. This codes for CSARGRGGQYF.

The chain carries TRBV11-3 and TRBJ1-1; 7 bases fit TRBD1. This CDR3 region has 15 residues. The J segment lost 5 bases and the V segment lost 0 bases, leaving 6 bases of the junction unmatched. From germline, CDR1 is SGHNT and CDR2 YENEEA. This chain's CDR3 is CASSLEGGRGTEAFF. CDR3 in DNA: TGTGCCAGCAGCTTAGAAGGGGGCAGGGGAACTGAAGCTTTCTTT.

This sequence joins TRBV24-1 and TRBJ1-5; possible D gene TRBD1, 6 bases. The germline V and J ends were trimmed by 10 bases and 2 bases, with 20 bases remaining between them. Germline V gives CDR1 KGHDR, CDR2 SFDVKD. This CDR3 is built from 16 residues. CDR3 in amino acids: CATWGRGGGGNQPQHF. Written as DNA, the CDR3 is TGTGCCACTTGGGGGCGCGGTGGGGGGGGCAATCAGCCCCAGCATTTT.

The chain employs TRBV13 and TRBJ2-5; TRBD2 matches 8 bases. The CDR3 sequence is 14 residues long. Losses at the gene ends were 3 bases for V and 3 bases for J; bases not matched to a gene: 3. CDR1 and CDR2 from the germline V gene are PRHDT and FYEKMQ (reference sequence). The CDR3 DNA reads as TGTGCCAGCAGCTTCCTCGGGGGGGAAGAGACCCAGTACTTC. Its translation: CASSFLGGEETQYF.

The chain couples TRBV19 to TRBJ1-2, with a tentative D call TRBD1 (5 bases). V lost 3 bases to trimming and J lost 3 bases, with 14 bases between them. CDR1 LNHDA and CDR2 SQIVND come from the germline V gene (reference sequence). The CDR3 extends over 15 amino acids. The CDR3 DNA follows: TGTGCCAGTAGTATGTTTAGAGGACAAGACTATGGCTACACCTTC. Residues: CASSMFRGQDYGYTF.

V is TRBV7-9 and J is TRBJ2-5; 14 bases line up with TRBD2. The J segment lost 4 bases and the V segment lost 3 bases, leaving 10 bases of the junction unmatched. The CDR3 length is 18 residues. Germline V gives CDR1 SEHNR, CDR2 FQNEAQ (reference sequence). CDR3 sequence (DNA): TGTGCCAGCAGCTTTCCGGGACTAGCGGGAGTTTTAAGAGAGACCCAGTACTTC. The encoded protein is CASSFPGLAGVLRETQYF.